This TCR beta chain was observed in a study of blood T cell repertoires in COVID-19. TCRdb's table, derived via immunoSEQ multiplex PCR, lists solely in-frame clones and lacks some. The table records 200,000 to 300,000 clones, about 90% of them present only once. Germline V gene data show CDR1 as MNHEY and CDR2 as SVGEGT. J gave up 6 bases and V 5 bases, and 5 bases lay outside the gene matches. The CDR3 sequence is 15 residues long. This sequence was found in a man at least 80 years old with acute or convalescent COVID-19. The sequenced material came from peripheral blood. The V gene is TRBV6-2 or TRBV6-3, the J gene TRBJ2-1; the match to TRBD2 covers 12 bases. DNA for the CDR3: TGTGCCAGCAGTCGACTAGCGGGAGTCCTCAATGAGCAGTTCTTC. It yields the protein CASSRLAGVLNEQFF.